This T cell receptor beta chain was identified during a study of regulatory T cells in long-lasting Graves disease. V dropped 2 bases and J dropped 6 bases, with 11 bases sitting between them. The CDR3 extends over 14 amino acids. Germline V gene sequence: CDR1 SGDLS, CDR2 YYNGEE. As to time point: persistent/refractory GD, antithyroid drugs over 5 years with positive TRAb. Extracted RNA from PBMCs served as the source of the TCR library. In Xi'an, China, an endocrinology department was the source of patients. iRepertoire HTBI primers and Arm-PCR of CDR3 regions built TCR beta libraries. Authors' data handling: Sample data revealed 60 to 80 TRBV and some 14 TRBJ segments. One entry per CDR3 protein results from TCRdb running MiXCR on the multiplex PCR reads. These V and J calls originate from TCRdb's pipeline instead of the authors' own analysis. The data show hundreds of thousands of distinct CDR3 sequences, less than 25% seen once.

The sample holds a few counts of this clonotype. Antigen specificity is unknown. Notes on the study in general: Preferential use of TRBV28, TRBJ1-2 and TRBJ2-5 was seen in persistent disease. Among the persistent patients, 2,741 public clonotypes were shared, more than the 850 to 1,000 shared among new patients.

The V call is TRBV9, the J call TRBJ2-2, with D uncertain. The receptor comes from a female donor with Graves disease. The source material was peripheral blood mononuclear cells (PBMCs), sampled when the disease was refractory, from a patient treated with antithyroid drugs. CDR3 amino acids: CASSVAAGSGELFF. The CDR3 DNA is TGTGCCAGCAGCGTGGCCGCCGGGTCCGGGGAGCTGTTTTTT.